This T cell receptor (beta chain) is drawn from a study of T-cell memory formation after mild COVID-19. On the study more broadly: The two donors had largely donor-specific TCR clusters. Whole-study results and caveats: Pre-infection memory already had some responding clones, implying cross-reactive memory joined. A balance of CD4 and CD8 characterized clones contracting day 15 to 85, whereas later expanders leaned CD4+.

Libraries for TCRalpha and TCRbeta carried sample barcodes and unique molecular identifiers via 5'RACE. MiXCR, applied by TCRdb to the 5' RACE reads, yields one record per CDR3 protein. The sample lists roughly 350,000 distinct CDR3 sequences, approximately 15% seen once, with about a fifth in the top ten. This clonotype was observed a single time. Its antigen is currently unknown. The DNA is left out, because the CDR3 cannot be placed on it with certainty; the CDR3 is given as TCRdb lists it. The CDR3 length equals 14 residues, ends included. Looked up from germline, CDR1 is MNHEY and CDR2 is SVGEGT.

V gene TRBV6-2 or TRBV6-3 combines with J gene TRBJ2-1; the D segment call TRBD2 is taken from the table without a DNA check. The sequenced sample was PBMCs or a T cell subset sorted from them (not recorded which). The TCR originated in a man between 18 and 35 years old who had mild COVID-19 (a few samples of this study predate the infection). Cell type and time point are not known. CDR3 region: CASILAGGSREQFF.